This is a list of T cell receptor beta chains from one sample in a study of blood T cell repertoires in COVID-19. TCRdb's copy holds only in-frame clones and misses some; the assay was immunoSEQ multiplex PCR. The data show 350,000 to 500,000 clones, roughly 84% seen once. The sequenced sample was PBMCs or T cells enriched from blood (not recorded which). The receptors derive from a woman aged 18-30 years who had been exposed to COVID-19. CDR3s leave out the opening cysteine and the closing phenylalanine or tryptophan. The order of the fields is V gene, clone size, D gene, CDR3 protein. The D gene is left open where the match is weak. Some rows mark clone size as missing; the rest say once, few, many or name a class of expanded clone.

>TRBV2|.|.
ASSGDFLGRDNTEAF
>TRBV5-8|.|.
ASGPSGDYGYT
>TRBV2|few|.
ASKRGPLLSYEQY
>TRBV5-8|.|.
ASIPRNFGNEQF
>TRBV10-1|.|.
ASSEKPGKMTGNTIY
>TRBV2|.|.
ASSQGERNTIY
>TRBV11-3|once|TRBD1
ASSLVGQGGEQF
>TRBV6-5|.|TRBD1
ASRSGQGATGELF
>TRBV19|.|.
ASSITPGLALQETQY
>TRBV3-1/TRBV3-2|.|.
ASSQEGLLNEQF
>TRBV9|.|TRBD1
ASSALRTGEGAKNIQY
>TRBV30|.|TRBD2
ACETGLAGYQEQF
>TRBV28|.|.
ASSLFRGAYNQPQH
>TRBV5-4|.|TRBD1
ASSQDRGIGQPQH
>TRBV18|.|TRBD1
ASSPQGALNTEAF
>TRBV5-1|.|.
ASSTGLTPSGGYT
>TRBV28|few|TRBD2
ASSLDLAAVYEQY
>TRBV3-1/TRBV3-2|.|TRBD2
ASSQGTSGRTDTQY
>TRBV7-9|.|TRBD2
ASSPGGPNEQF
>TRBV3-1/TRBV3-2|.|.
ASSQDPQRGYSTDTQY
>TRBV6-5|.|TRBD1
ASRGTGAANEKLF
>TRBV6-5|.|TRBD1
ASRPRTGKFSEAF
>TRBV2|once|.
ASSEMRTGSRETQY
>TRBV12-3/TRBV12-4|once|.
ASTLFSGNTIY
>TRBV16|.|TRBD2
ASSQGFLAAAYEQY
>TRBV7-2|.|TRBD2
ASRRYRTSGSYNEQF
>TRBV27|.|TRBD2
ASSSPTGTSGRSYSYEQY
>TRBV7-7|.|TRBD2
ASSLGTSFSDTQY
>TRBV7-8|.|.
ASSPHRLLNEKLF
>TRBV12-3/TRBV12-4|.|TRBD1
ASSSGQGVAQH
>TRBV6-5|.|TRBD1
ASTMDRGLSPLH
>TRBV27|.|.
ASSLSGSGSYNEQF
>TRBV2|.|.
ASSDLQQSPRGYT
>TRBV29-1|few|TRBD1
SVEGQGFGEKLF
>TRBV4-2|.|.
ASSQVGDNQRHGYT
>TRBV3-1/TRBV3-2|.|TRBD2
ASSQSSGRGSEQY
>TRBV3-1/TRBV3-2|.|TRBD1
ASSQESRGLSPLH
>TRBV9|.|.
ASSVETGANSPLH
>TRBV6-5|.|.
ASSTYRDNSPLH
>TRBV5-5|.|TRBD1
ASSLGGQGLYGYT
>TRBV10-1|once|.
ASSETNSHSDTQY
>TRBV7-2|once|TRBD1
ASSAPTGGNSPLH
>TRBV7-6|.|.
ASSFGNQPQH
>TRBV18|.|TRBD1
ASSQIGQGSYEQY
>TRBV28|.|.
ASRDTSYEQY
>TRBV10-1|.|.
ASRGDRTEAF
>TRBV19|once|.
ASSIERVSYNEQF
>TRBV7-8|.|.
ASSPDRNYGYT
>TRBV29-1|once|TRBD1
SVQQGASYNSPLH
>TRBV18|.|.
ASSPIPSSYNSPLH
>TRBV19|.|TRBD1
ASSIGRTGGKNEQF
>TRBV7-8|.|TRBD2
ASSPPSGTYEQY
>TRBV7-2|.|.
ASSSGLLNTEAF
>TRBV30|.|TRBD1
AWSVPGQGSGYT
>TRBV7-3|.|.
ASSSGSSPLNEQF